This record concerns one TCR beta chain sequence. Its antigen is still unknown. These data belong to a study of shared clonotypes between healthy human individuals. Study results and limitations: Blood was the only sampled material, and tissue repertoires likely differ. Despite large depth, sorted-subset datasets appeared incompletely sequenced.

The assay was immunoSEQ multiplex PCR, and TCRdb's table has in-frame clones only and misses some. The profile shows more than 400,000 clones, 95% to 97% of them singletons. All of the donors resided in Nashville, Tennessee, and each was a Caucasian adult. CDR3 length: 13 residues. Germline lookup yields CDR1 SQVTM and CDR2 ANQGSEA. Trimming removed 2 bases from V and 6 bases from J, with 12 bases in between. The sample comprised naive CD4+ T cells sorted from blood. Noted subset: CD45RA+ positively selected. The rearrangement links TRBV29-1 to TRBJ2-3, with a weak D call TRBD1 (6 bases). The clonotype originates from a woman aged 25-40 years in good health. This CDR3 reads CSVEFRGVDTQYF. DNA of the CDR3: TGCAGCGTTGAATTCAGGGGAGTGGATACGCAGTATTTT.